This entry lists 18 T cell receptor beta chains sequenced from one sample in a study of beta chain features in type 1 diabetes. cDNA synthesis used the whole RNA isolate, giving expressed TCRB sequences. Profiling relied on immunoSEQ multiplex PCR, and the TCRdb table lists in-frame clones only, not all of them. The sample comprises almost 250,000 clones, approximately 14% of which are singletons, and more than 0.02% rests with the top ten. Input material: naive CD4+ T cells from blood. The receptors shown here come from a woman aged 40 to 50 in good health.

V and J are TRBV19 and TRBJ1-5; D is uncertain. This CDR3 is built from 14 residues. CDR1 is LNHDA, CDR2 SQIVND, per germline (reference sequence). The V end was cut by 4 bases, the J end by 4 bases, with 11 bases between. CDR3 coding DNA: TGTGCCAGTAGTACCGTCCCCGGGAATCAGCCCCAGCATTTT. Translated, it gives CASSTVPGNQPQHF.

The chain is built from TRBV29-1 and TRBJ2-7; TRBD2 matches 10 bases. V was clipped by 7 bases and J by 3 bases; unmatched bases: 9. CDR3 length equals 14 residues. CDR1 is SQVTM, CDR2 ANQGSEA, per germline. The CDR3 DNA follows: TGCAGCGGAGCTTTAGCGGGGGGAGGCTACGAGCAGTACTTC. Translating it yields CSGALAGGGYEQYF.

The gene calls are TRBV19 and TRBJ1-2; no definite D call. The CDR3 contains 13 residues. Germline CDR1 LNHDA, CDR2 SQIVND (reference sequence). Trimming took off 7 bases at V and 4 bases at J, with 13 bases between the two ends. The CDR3 protein is CASKSGRGYGYTF. As DNA, the CDR3 is TGTGCCAGTAAGTCGGGGAGAGGCTATGGCTACACCTTC. The whole variable domain, remainder taken from reference TRBV19 and TRBJ1-2, is DGGITQSPKYLFRKEGQNVTLSCEQNLNHDAMYWYRQDPGQGLRLIYYSQIVNDFQKGDIAEGYSVSREKKESFPLTVTSAQKNPTAFYLCASKSGRGYGYTFGSGTRLTVV.

This clone was counted only a few times. The genes are TRBV2 and TRBJ2-3; 12 positions match TRBD2. CDR1 SNHLY and CDR2 FYNNEI come from the germline V gene. After removal of 8 bases from V and 2 bases from J, the junction contained 5 bases not matched to a gene. The CDR3 is 15 amino acids. This chain's CDR3 is CASLGLAGYTDTQYF. In DNA form, the CDR3 reads TGTGCCAGCCTGGGACTAGCGGGTTACACAGATACGCAGTATTTT.

This chain connects TRBV7-9 to TRBJ1-1, with D uncertain. CDR3 size: 15 residues. CDR1 is SEHNR, CDR2 FQNEAQ, per germline (reference sequence). V dropped 1 base and J dropped 3 bases, with 12 bases sitting between them. In nucleotides, the CDR3 is TGTGCCAGCAGCTTAGAGCCGGGGTTGGACACTGAAGCTTTCTTT. Translating it yields CASSLEPGLDTEAFF.

This clone was recorded a few times. The chain recombines TRBV6-5 with TRBJ2-2; TRBD1 matches at 9 bases. CDR3 length: 16 amino acids. V dropped 0 bases and J dropped 5; count of bases not matched to a gene: 4. Germline lookup yields CDR1 MNHEY and CDR2 SVGAGI. The CDR3 coding sequence is TGTGCCAGCAGTTACTCGACAGGGGGAGGGACCGGGGAGCTGTTTTTT. As protein: CASSYSTGGGTGELFF.

In its sample, this clone was seen a few times. The V call is TRBV6-6, the J call TRBJ1-2; 11 bases align to TRBD1. This CDR3 region has 15 residues. V gave up 5 bases and J gave up 6 bases; unmatched junction bases: 8. The germline V gene has CDR1 MNHNY and CDR2 SVGAGI (reference sequence). As DNA, the CDR3 is TGTGCCAGCAGTAGTCGGACAGGGGGCCCAAATGGCTACACCTTC. It codes for CASSSRTGGPNGYTF.

A few counts support this clone. The gene calls are TRBV7-8 and TRBJ1-5, with 9 bases fitting TRBD1. The length of the CDR3 is 15 residues. Per the germline V gene, CDR1 is SGHVS and CDR2 is FQNEAQ. V shed 5 bases, J shed 8 bases, and the junction held 10 bases outside the gene matches. The DNA of the CDR3 is TGTGCCAGCAGCCCCCGGGACAGGGATTGGGAGCCCCAGCATTTT. It encodes CASSPRDRDWEPQHF.

V gene TRBV19 combines with J gene TRBJ2-2; a weak D match, TRBD2 (5 bases). Germline V gives CDR1 LNHDA, CDR2 SQIVND (reference sequence). The CDR3 loop spans 15 amino acids. The V end lost 3 bases, the J end lost 4 bases, and 12 bases lay between the germline ends. The CDR3 is CASSISGSGTGELFF. In nucleotides, the CDR3 is TGTGCCAGTAGTATCTCGGGATCGGGCACCGGGGAGCTGTTTTTT. The complete variable domain, with remaining parts taken from reference TRBV19 and TRBJ2-2, reads DGGITQSPKYLFRKEGQNVTLSCEQNLNHDAMYWYRQDPGQGLRLIYYSQIVNDFQKGDIAEGYSVSREKKESFPLTVTSAQKNPTAFYLCASSISGSGTGELFFGEGSRLTVL.

This clone was detected ten times or more. CDR3 amino acids: CSARSTNEKLFF. CDR3 nucleotides: TGCAGCGCGCGTTCAACTAATGAAAAACTGTTTTTT. The chain employs TRBV29-1 and TRBJ1-4; D unclear. Germline-derived CDR1 and CDR2 are SQVTM and ANQGSEA. The CDR3 has 12 amino acids. The V end was cut by 7 bases, the J end by 0 bases, with 6 bases between.

This clone was counted only a few times. As DNA, the CDR3 is TGCAGCGTTGGGATGCGACAGGGTACCGGAGCTTTCTTT. Its translation is CSVGMRQGTGAFF. This chain connects TRBV29-1 to TRBJ1-1; 7 bases fit TRBD1. Germline V gene sequence: CDR1 SQVTM, CDR2 ANQGSEA. This CDR3 is built from 13 residues. The junction had 12 bases not matched to a gene; V was cut back by 4 bases and J by 10 bases.

The genes are TRBV10-1 and TRBJ2-1; D unclear. The CDR3 totals 13 residues. Germline V gene data show CDR1 as WNHNN and CDR2 as SYGVQD (reference sequence). The V gene lost 3 bases and the J gene lost 7 bases, with 10 bases spanning the gap. The DNA of the CDR3 is TGCGCCAGCAGTGAACGGTCCGATAATGAGCAGTTCTTC. Its translation: CASSERSDNEQFF.

The chain employs TRBV5-1 and TRBJ1-4; the D gene is possibly TRBD1 (6 bases). The CDR3 has 15 residues. The germline gives CDR1 SGHRS, CDR2 YFSETQ. V lost 3 bases and J 0 bases, leaving 9 bases between the germline ends. In nucleotides, the CDR3 is TGCGCCAGCAGCTCCTCAGGGGCAACTAATGAAAAACTGTTTTTT. It encodes CASSSSGATNEKLFF.

This chain links TRBV9 with TRBJ2-7, with a weak D call TRBD1 (5 bases). This CDR3 is 13 amino acids long. CDR1 is SGDLS and CDR2 is YYNGEE in the germline V gene. Trimming removed 0 bases at V and 4 bases at J, with 8 bases between. The CDR3 nucleotides read TGTGCCAGCAGCGTAGGACGGACATACGAGCAGTACTTC. This sequence encodes CASSVGRTYEQYF.

J is TRBJ2-5 and V is TRBV25-1, with TRBD2 as a possible D gene (6 bases). The CDR3 is 15 residues long. Per germline, CDR1 MGHDK and CDR2 SYGVNS. Trimming left V 2 bases short and J 5 bases short, with 15 bases between. The CDR3 DNA is TGTGCCAGCAGTGAACCCCGCATCGCGGGGGAGACCCAGTACTTC. It is translated as CASSEPRIAGETQYF.

V and J are TRBV7-9 and TRBJ1-1; 9 nucleotides align to TRBD1. There are 15 residues in the CDR3. Germline V gives CDR1 SEHNR, CDR2 FQNEAQ (reference sequence). V trimming: 4 bases; J trimming: 1 base; junction bases outside the gene matches: 4. Here the CDR3 reads CASSSYRGRNTEAFF. CDR3 in DNA: TGTGCCAGCAGCTCATACAGGGGGCGGAACACTGAAGCTTTCTTT.

This clone was seen more than once but under ten times. J is TRBJ2-3 and V is TRBV6-5; weak D call: TRBD2 (5 bases). CDR1 is MNHEY, CDR2 SVGAGI, per germline. The CDR3 is 14 residues long. Deletions cut 2 bases from V and 5 bases from J, with 11 bases between. CDR3 sequence reads: CASSYDRGGDTQYF. CDR3 coding DNA: TGTGCCAGCAGTTACGATCGGGGTGGAGATACGCAGTATTTT.

This clone has just a few counts. The chain links TRBV7-9 to TRBJ2-2, with 7 bases identical to TRBD2. With V trimmed by 5 bases and J by 0 bases, 3 bases remained unmatched. The germline V gene encodes CDR1 SEHNR and CDR2 FQNEAQ (reference sequence). This CDR3 comprises 15 residues. The CDR3 loop reads CASSLRGANTGELFF. The CDR3 nucleotides read TGTGCCAGCAGCCTACGGGGGGCGAACACCGGGGAGCTGTTTTTT.